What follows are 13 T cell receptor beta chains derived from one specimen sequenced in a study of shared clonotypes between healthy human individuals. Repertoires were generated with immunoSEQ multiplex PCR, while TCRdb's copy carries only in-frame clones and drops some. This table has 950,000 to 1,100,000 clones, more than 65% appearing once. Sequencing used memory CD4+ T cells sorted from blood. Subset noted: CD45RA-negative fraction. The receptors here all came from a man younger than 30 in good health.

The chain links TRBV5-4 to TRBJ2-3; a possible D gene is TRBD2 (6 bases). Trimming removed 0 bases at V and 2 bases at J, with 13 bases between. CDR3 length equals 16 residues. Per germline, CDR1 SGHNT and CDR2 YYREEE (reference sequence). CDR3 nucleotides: TGTGCCAGCAGCTTGGGCCCGTGGGACTCCACAGATACGCAGTATTTT. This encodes CASSLGPWDSTDTQYF. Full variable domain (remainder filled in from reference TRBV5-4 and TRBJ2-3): ETGVTQSPTHLIKTRGQQVTLRCSSQSGHNTVSWYQQALGQGPQFIFQYYREEENGRGNFPPRFSGLQFPNYSSELNVNALELDDSALYLCASSLGPWDSTDTQYFGPGTRLTVL.

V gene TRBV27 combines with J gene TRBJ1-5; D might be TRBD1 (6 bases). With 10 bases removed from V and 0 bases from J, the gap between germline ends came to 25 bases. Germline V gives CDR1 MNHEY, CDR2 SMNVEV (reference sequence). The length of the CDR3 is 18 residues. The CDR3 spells CATSRPRQDFYSNQPQHF. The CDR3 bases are TGTGCCACCTCTAGGCCCCGACAGGATTTCTATAGCAATCAGCCCCAGCATTTT.

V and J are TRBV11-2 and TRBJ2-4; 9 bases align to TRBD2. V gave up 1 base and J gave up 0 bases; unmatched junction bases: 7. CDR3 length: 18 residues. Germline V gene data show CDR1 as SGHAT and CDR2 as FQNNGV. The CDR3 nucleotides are TGTGCCAGCAGCTTAGGACTAGCGGTGGAGTTAGCCAAAAACATTCAGTACTTC. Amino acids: CASSLGLAVELAKNIQYF.

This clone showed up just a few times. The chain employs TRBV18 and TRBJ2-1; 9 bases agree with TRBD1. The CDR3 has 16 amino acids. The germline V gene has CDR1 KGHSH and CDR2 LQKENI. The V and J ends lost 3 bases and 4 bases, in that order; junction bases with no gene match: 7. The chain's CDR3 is CASSPGQGLMYNEQFF. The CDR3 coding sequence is TGTGCCAGCTCACCGGGACAGGGACTAATGTACAATGAGCAGTTCTTC.

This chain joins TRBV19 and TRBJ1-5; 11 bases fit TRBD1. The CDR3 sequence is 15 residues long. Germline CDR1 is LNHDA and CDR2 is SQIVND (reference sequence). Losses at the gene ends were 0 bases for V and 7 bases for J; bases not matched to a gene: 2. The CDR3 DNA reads TGTGCCAGTAGTATAGACGGGACAGGGGGACAGCCCCAGCATTTT. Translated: CASSIDGTGGQPQHF.

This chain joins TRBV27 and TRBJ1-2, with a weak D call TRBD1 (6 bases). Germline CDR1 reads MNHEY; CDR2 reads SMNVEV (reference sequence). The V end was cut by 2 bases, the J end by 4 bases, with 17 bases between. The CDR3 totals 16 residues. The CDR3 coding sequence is TGTGCCAGCAGTTTAAACTTCCCAGGGGTGCCCTATGGCTACACCTTC. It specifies CASSLNFPGVPYGYTF.

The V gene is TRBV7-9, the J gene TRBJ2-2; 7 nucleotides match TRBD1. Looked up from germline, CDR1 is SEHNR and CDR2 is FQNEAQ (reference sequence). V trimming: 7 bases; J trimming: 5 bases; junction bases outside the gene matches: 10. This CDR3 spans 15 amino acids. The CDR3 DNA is TGTGCCAGCAAGGGGACAGTCGCTGGGACCGGGGAGCTGTTTTTT. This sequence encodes CASKGTVAGTGELFF.

The CDR3 loop reads CASSTTGVIGANVLTF. Here the CDR3 DNA reads TGTGCCAGTAGTACCACAGGGGTGATAGGGGCCAACGTCCTGACTTTC. The chain has TRBV19 and TRBJ2-6, with 7 bases that match TRBD1. CDR3 length equals 16 residues. With 4 bases clipped from V and 4 bases from J, the junction kept 7 bases outside the gene matches. Looked up from germline, CDR1 is LNHDA and CDR2 is SQIVND (reference sequence).

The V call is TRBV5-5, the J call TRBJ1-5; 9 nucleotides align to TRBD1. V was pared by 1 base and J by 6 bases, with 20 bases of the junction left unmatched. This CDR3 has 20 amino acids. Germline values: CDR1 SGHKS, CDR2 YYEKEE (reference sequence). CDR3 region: CASSLLTWDRVESRIQPQHF. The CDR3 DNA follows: TGTGCCAGCAGCTTGCTGACCTGGGACAGGGTGGAGTCGCGGATTCAGCCCCAGCATTTT.

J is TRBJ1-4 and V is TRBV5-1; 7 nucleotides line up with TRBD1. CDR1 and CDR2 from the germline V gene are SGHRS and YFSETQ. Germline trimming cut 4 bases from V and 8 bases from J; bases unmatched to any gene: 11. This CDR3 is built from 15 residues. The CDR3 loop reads CASSAETGIEEKLFF. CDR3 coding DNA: TGCGCCAGCAGCGCCGAGACAGGGATAGAGGAAAAACTGTTTTTT.

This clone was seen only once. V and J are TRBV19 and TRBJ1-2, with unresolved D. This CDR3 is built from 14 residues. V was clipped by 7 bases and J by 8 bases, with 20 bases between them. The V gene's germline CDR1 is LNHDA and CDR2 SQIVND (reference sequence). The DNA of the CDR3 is TGTGCCAGTATCAATCCTCGGACGGGAGGAGGCTACACCTTC. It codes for CASINPRTGGGYTF.

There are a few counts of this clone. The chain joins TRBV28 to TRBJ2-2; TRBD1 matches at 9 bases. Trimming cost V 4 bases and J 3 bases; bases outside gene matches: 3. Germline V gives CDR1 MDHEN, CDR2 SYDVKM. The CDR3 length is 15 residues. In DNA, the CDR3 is TGTGCCAGCAGTTCTGACAGGGGGTACACCGGGGAGCTGTTTTTT. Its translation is CASSSDRGYTGELFF.

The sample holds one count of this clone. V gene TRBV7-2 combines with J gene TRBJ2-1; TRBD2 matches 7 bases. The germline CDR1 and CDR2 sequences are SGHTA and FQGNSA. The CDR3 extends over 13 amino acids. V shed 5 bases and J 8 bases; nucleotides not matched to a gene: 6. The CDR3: CASSALSGYEQFF. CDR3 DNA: TGTGCCAGCAGCGCGCTTAGCGGGTATGAGCAGTTCTTC.